This TCR beta chain was recorded in a study of beta chain features in type 1 diabetes. Study summary: All samples together contributed 90 million to 110 million sorted cells for examination. Study-level findings and limits: Across all four CD4+ subsets, people with type 1 diabetes showed modestly shorter TCRB CDR3s.

The investigators reverse transcribed all of the isolated RNA, so they sequenced expressed TCRB transcripts. TCRdb keeps only in-frame clones here, not all; method: immunoSEQ multiplex PCR. The sample consists of approximately 170,000 clones, approximately 8.1% of them appearing once. A note on this clone: Its antigen is not identified. At one of its ends the junction is not consistent with the germline gene, which may arise from a read error.

The CDR3 consists of 11 residues. Germline V CDR1 and CDR2: DFQATT, SNEGSKA (reference sequence). The sample comprised central memory CD4+ T cells from blood. The receptor's source is a man aged 18 to 35 with type 1 diabetes. V is TRBV20-1 and J is TRBJ2-3; 7 bases are a match to TRBD1. In DNA form, the CDR3 reads TGCAGTGCGAATGTAGGGACAGTCCGGGCTTTT. Translating it yields CSANVGTVRAF.